This TCR beta chain was captured in a study of T cells in Graves' hyperthyroidism and ophthalmopathy. Amplification targeted TCR beta CDR3 regions from RNA transcripts. Primed by the HTBI set, a first-round RT-PCR was run on the TCR CDR3. TCRdb re-analysed the multiplex PCR reads in MiXCR, keeping a single row per CDR3 protein. In the table there are 600,000 or so distinct CDR3 sequences, about 15% of which are singletons. The CDR3 sequence is 16 residues long. CDR1 is LGHDT, CDR2 YNNKEL, per germline (reference sequence). The trim removed 4 bases at V and 7 bases at J, leaving 7 bases unmatched. This clonotype occurred many times.

The receptor was isolated from a woman aged 50 to 60 with Graves' ophthalmopathy. Sequencing was carried out using blood. V is TRBV3-1 and J is TRBJ2-1; 13 bases agree with TRBD2. In DNA form, the CDR3 reads TGTGCCAGCAGCCTCGGGACTAGCGGGACAAAAAATGAGCAGTTCTTC. Translation gives CASSLGTSGTKNEQFF.